These T cell receptor beta chains were read from a single sample in a study of cytomegalovirus exposure and HLA in healthy donors. Produced via immunoSEQ multiplex PCR; TCRdb's table is partial and in-frame only. The data show almost 200,000 clones, about 80% seen once. The sample taken for sequencing was PBMCs. Every receptor here comes from a woman younger than 45 in good health and CMV-seropositive. CDR3s leave out the opening cysteine and the closing phenylalanine or tryptophan. The order of the fields is V gene, CDR3 protein.

V: TRBV27
CDR3: ASSLIGLSDTQY

V: TRBV7-9
CDR3: ASSSVKSSGNTIY

V: TRBV7-8
CDR3: ASSVVAGGRNEQF

V: TRBV7-9
CDR3: ASSSTGGETQY

V: TRBV19
CDR3: ASNDREIGRGTEAF

V: TRBV19
CDR3: ASTEDGGYGYT

V: TRBV7-2
CDR3: ASSPRQHYEQY

V: TRBV7-2
CDR3: ASRSEGGYT

V: TRBV27
CDR3: ASRPQGAEETQY

V: TRBV11-2
CDR3: ASSSQSGGGTDTQY

V: TRBV5-4
CDR3: ASSLASTSGRGTDTQY

V: TRBV10-3
CDR3: AISDSGRDTDTQY

V: TRBV7-8
CDR3: ASSLMTTGAGELF

V: TRBV2
CDR3: ASSTGQGDQETQY

V: TRBV4-1
CDR3: ASRPDRMRHEQY

V: TRBV10-2
CDR3: ASSSGTGVETQY

V: TRBV10-3
CDR3: AISSPPGQRYT

V: TRBV5-4
CDR3: ASSFMDRGVNEQF

V: TRBV7-9
CDR3: ASSLGGRGNSYEQY

V: TRBV29-1
CDR3: SVSGQGRETQY

V: TRBV9
CDR3: ASSDSGGALTGELF

V: TRBV7-9
CDR3: ASSAGQAHGYT

V: TRBV2
CDR3: ASSASGGQGTSGYT

V: TRBV30
CDR3: AYEQGSLNTGELF

V: TRBV13
CDR3: ASSHGTGRRETQY

V: TRBV6-5
CDR3: ASSPPGYNEQF

V: TRBV29-1
CDR3: SVEEGLKGAVEETQY

V: TRBV27
CDR3: ASSFEGSTYEQY

V: TRBV29-1
CDR3: SVEIPGQIFLNTEAF

V: TRBV11-3
CDR3: ASAPGLAGEFPDTQY

V: TRBV5-1
CDR3: ASTPDRAYEQY

V: TRBV7-2
CDR3: ASTPEGLRLRVTDTQY

V: TRBV7-6
CDR3: ASSRWTGNYNEQF

V: TRBV29-1
CDR3: SVVKGAGNTIY

V: TRBV2
CDR3: ASRWDRSHTDTQY

V: TRBV5-6
CDR3: ASSAGFNYPGELF

V: TRBV6-6
CDR3: ASSREGKNTEAF

V: TRBV10-2
CDR3: ASSDVKSPGRPPYEQY

V: TRBV11-2
CDR3: ASSLAGPSTDTQY

V: TRBV11-3
CDR3: ASSTPPTGTETQY

V: TRBV7-2
CDR3: ASSSPGEQETQY

V: TRBV5-6
CDR3: ASSLSSGGSYNEQF

V: TRBV27
CDR3: ASSLRTKTRSYNEQF

V: TRBV11-3
CDR3: ASSLRRDNEQF

V: TRBV29-1
CDR3: SVWDRVDTQY

V: TRBV11-2
CDR3: ASSLGWGDSSYNEQF

V: TRBV13
CDR3: ASSPSRGPTLTDTQY

V: TRBV7-9
CDR3: ASSSGRTGESTEAF

V: TRBV5-1
CDR3: ASSGDTSTDTQY

V: TRBV11-2
CDR3: ASSLGSQGGGYT

V: TRBV5-1
CDR3: ASTQGQGDSSPLH

V: TRBV18
CDR3: ASSPPGGLITEAF

V: TRBV6-5
CDR3: ASCPGAGASHEQY

V: TRBV23-1
CDR3: ASSHEDTLTIYGYT

V: TRBV11-2
CDR3: ASSSNNHPNEKLF

V: TRBV27
CDR3: ASSRTGVMNTEAF

V: TRBV6-5
CDR3: ASSSGGRARETQY

V: TRBV11-3
CDR3: ASSLDRQNSYNEQF

V: TRBV19
CDR3: ASSRLYSNQPQH

V: TRBV7-2
CDR3: ASSLGGGEQY